One sample yielded the 7 T cell receptor beta chains listed below, sequenced in a study of CD8 T cells in Susac syndrome. An amount of RNA that ranged from roughly 0.5 to 1 ug was reverse transcribed with random hexamers. MiXCR was run by TCRdb on the immunoSEQ multiplex PCR reads, yielding one entry per CDR3 protein. The sample holds hundreds of thousands of distinct CDR3 sequences, about 94% seen once. Specimen: CD4+ T cells from PBMCs. Source of these receptors: a human donor with Susac syndrome.

This clonotype was counted a single time. The J gene is TRBJ2-1, the V gene TRBV7-2; 7 bases match TRBD1. From germline, CDR1 is SGHTA and CDR2 FQGNSA. The CDR3 is 13 residues long. Trimming at V came to 6 bases and at J to 1 base, leaving 0 bases not matched to a gene. The CDR3 loop reads CASRQGSYNEQFF. In DNA form, the CDR3 reads TGTGCCAGCAGACAGGGGTCCTACAATGAGCAGTTCTTC.

J is TRBJ1-1 and V is TRBV6-1; 7 positions agree with TRBD1. CDR1 is MNHNS and CDR2 is SASEGT in the germline V gene. V shed 4 bases, J shed 1 base, and the junction held 9 bases outside the gene matches. The CDR3 has 16 residues. Here the CDR3 reads CASSGGTAWWNTEAFF. DNA of the CDR3: TGTGCCAGCAGTGGGGGGACAGCTTGGTGGAACACTGAAGCTTTCTTT.

The gene calls are TRBV29-1 and TRBJ1-1; D call uncertain. CDR1 SQVTM and CDR2 ANQGSEA come from the germline V gene. Trimming left V 3 bases short and J 0 bases short, with 2 bases between. CDR3 length: 11 amino acids. The CDR3 bases are TGCAGCGTTGAGGTGAACACTGAAGCTTTCTTT. Its translation is CSVEVNTEAFF.

The chain has TRBV12-3 or TRBV12-4 and TRBJ1-5; D is uncertain. Trimming pared 3 bases from V and 8 bases from J, leaving 8 bases between. The CDR3 contains 12 residues. Here the CDR3 DNA reads TGTGCCAGCAGTTTTTGGGCAGAGCCCCAGCATTTT. Its translation: CASSFWAEPQHF.

The chain combines TRBV30 with TRBJ1-2, with D unclear. This CDR3 comprises 16 residues. V gave up 1 base and J gave up 12 bases, with 27 bases separating them. Germline V gene sequence: CDR1 GTSNPN, CDR2 SVGIG (reference sequence). The CDR3 nucleotides are TGTGCCTGGAGTGGATCCCGGGCCCTCATAATTTCTTTCCACACCTTC. Translating gives CAWSGSRALIISFHTF.

This chain uses TRBV20-1 with TRBJ2-5; 10 positions match TRBD2. The V gene end was trimmed by 3 bases and the J gene end by 5 bases; junction bases not matched to a gene: 12. This CDR3 has 16 residues. The germline CDR1 and CDR2 sequences are DFQATT and SNEGSKA (reference sequence). This CDR3 reads CSASPSGGRRMETQYF. CDR3 nucleotide sequence: TGCAGTGCTAGCCCTAGCGGGGGCCGGCGGATGGAGACCCAGTACTTC.

The chain uses TRBV20-1 and TRBJ1-6; 8 bases align to TRBD1. The ends lost 2 bases at V and 7 bases at J; junction bases unmatched: 7. The V gene's germline CDR1 is DFQATT and CDR2 SNEGSKA (reference sequence). CDR3 size: 15 residues. CDR3 bases: TGCAGTGCTAGACAGGGGGCGCTGGGGAATTCACCCCTCCACTTT. It yields the protein CSARQGALGNSPLHF.